This T cell receptor (beta chain) was sequenced during a study of PD-L1 blockade in urothelial cancer. Background on the study: Most patients, about 85% of the roughly 30, were males with bladder-origin cancer. Of prior chemotherapy regimens, patients had received between 0 and 3. Blood samples had a median of 141,255 T cells, tens of thousands of unique TCRs, and clonality about 0.074.

Method: immunoSEQ multiplex PCR; TCRdb's copy keeps in-frame clones and lacks some. The table lists roughly 76,000 clones, 80% to 95% of them singletons. Time point meaning: peripheral blood 6 weeks after treatment start. This TCR was recovered from a woman aged 80 or older with urothelial cancer. The sequences come from PBMCs, collected around atezolizumab (anti-PD-L1) treatment.

The CDR3 DNA is TGTGCCAGCAGCATTAAGCGGGAGGGATTCTCCGGGGAGCTGTTTTTT. It yields the protein CASSIKREGFSGELFF. The chain carries TRBV7-3 and TRBJ2-2; TRBD2 matches at 10 bases. V was pared by 5 bases and J by 6 bases, with 9 bases of the junction left unmatched. CDR3 length equals 16 residues. The germline V gene has CDR1 SGHTA and CDR2 FQGTGA.